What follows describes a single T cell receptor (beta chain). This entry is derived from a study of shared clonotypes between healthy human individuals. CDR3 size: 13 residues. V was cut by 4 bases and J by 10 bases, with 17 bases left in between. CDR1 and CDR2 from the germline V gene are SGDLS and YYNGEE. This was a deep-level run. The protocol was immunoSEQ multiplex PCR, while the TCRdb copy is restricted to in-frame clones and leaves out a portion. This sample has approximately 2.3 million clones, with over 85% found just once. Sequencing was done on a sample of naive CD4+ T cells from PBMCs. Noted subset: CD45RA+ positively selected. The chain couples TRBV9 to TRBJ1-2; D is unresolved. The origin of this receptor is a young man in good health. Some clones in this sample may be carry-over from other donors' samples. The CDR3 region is CASSPDPAVDYTF. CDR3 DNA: TGTGCCAGCAGCCCTGACCCGGCTGTTGACTACACCTTC. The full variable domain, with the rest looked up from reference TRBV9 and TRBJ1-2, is DSGVTQTPKHLITATGQRVTLRCSPRSGDLSVYWYQQSLDQGLQFLIQYYNGEERAKGNILERFSAQQFPDLHSELNLSSLELGDSALYFCASSPDPAVDYTFGSGTRLTVV.